Each of the 20 T cell receptor beta chains below was sequenced from the same sample in a study of molecular identifiers for immune sequencing clone quantification. TCRdb re-analysed the PCR reads in MiXCR, keeping a single row per CDR3 protein. The data contain under 350,000 distinct CDR3 sequences, 24% of them singletons. Source material: naive CD8+ T cells from blood, with Jurkat cell RNA spiked in. Subset given: FACS-sorted CD8+CD4-CCR7+CD45RA+ naive T cells. The receptors here all came from a human donor in good health. Some libraries in this study had Jurkat cell RNA spiked in.

This clonotype was seen a few times. This rearrangement joins TRBV9 to TRBJ1-1, with a possible D match to TRBD1 (6 bases). Trimming left V 1 base short and J 8 bases short, with 9 bases between. The CDR3 is made up of 12 amino acids. Germline CDR1 SGDLS, CDR2 YYNGEE. CDR3 residues: CASSVQGGEAFF. CDR3 in DNA: TGTGCCAGCAGCGTACAAGGGGGGGAAGCTTTCTTT.

This clonotype showed up just once. One end of the junction varies from germline; a read error may be responsible. The chain carries TRBV7-3 and TRBJ2-3; no clear D. The CDR3 length is 15 residues. Germline V gene data show CDR1 as SGHTA and CDR2 as FQGTGA. The CDR3 spells CAGSLGITPADTQYF. CDR3 DNA sequence: TGTGCCGGCAGCCTCGGTATAACCCCAGCAGATACGCAGTATTTT.

V and J are TRBV7-6 and TRBJ2-4; D possibly corresponds to TRBD1 (6 bases). The germline V gene encodes CDR1 SGHVS and CDR2 FNYEAQ. This CDR3 spans 14 amino acids. Trimming pared 5 bases from V and 5 bases from J, leaving 13 bases between. The CDR3 region is CASSPGQPQNIQYF. CDR3 sequence (DNA): TGTGCCAGCAGCCCCGGACAGCCCCAAAACATTCAGTACTTC.

As concerns this clonotype: One end of the junction is discordant with germline, which a read error may explain. V is TRBV19 and J is TRBJ1-1; TRBD1 might be the D (5 bases). This CDR3 contains 15 residues. Germline CDR1 LNHDA, CDR2 SQIVND (reference sequence). The CDR3 nucleotides read TGTGCCAGTAGTATAGATTCAGGGACGCCAACTGAAGCTCTCTTT. This gives the protein CASSIDSGTPTEALF.

In the case of this clonotype: The CDR3 does not close with the conserved phenylalanine or tryptophan, likely indicating a read error. The chain links TRBV6-5 to TRBJ2-1, with D uncertain. The CDR3 covers 13 residues. In germline, CDR1 is MNHEY, CDR2 SVGAGI. The CDR3 loop is CASGYISGNEQFS. The CDR3 DNA reads as TGTGCCAGCGGTTACATTTCGGGCAATGAGCAGTTCTCC.

This clonotype showed up just a few times. The chain links TRBV4-1 to TRBJ2-5; 8 nucleotides agree with TRBD2. In germline, CDR1 is MGHRA, CDR2 YSYEKL. V lost 4 bases and J lost 5; bases outside the gene matches: 12. The CDR3 has 16 residues. CDR3 bases: TGCGCCAGCAGCCCCTCAGTCGGGGGGGCCCTTGAGACCCAGTACTTC. Its translation: CASSPSVGGALETQYF.

This clonotype has a handful of counts. The V gene is TRBV6-6, the J gene TRBJ2-1; weak D call: TRBD1 (6 bases). CDR1 and CDR2 from the germline V gene are MNHNY and SVGAGI (reference sequence). V was clipped by 6 bases and J by 6 bases, with 15 bases between them. CDR3 length: 14 amino acids. The CDR3 DNA is TGTGCCAGCAGCAGAACAGGGCAGGCCAATGAGCAGTTCTTC. Translation: CASSRTGQANEQFF.

The chain recombines TRBV4-3 with TRBJ2-2; 12 bases are shared with TRBD2. The CDR3 loop spans 19 amino acids. Germline-derived CDR1 and CDR2 are LGHNA and YSLEER. J gave up 3 bases and V 1 base, and 9 bases lay outside the gene matches. This chain's CDR3 is CASSQGWTSGVEDTGELFF. As DNA, the CDR3 is TGCGCCAGCAGCCAAGGGTGGACTAGCGGGGTGGAAGACACCGGGGAGCTGTTTTTT.

The rearrangement joins TRBV7-9 to TRBJ1-2, with a weak D call TRBD1 (6 bases). The CDR3 is 13 amino acids. Germline values: CDR1 SEHNR, CDR2 FQNEAQ (reference sequence). V was cut by 1 base and J by 6 bases, with 9 bases left in between. CDR3: CASSLDRDHGYTF. The DNA of the CDR3 is TGTGCCAGCAGCTTAGACAGGGATCATGGCTACACCTTC.

A few counts support this clonotype. This chain connects TRBV6-4 to TRBJ2-4, with a weak D call TRBD2 (5 bases). Germline assignment: CDR1 MRHNA and CDR2 SNTAGT. V was trimmed by 3 bases and J by 11 bases, leaving 17 bases between them. CDR3 length equals 14 residues. The CDR3 bases are TGTGCCAGCAGTGAAAACACTAGAGCGAGTTTTCAGTACTTC. This gives the protein CASSENTRASFQYF.

The table lists this clonotype with a few counts. The V and J genes are TRBV6-2 or TRBV6-3 and TRBJ2-7; TRBD2 might be the D (5 bases). Deletions cut 5 bases from V and 4 bases from J, with 18 bases between. The germline V gene has CDR1 MNHEY and CDR2 SVGEGT. The CDR3 loop spans 15 amino acids. Here the CDR3 reads CASSTPKRARYEQYF. CDR3 nucleotides: TGTGCCAGCAGTACCCCCAAGAGGGCGCGGTACGAGCAGTACTTC.

The J gene is TRBJ2-7, the V gene TRBV7-9; no definite D call. Germline CDR1 is SEHNR and CDR2 is FQNEAQ (reference sequence). V was clipped by 5 bases and J by 3 bases, with 14 bases between them. CDR3 length: 14 amino acids. CDR3 in DNA: TGTGCCAGCAGCCCGCCCTACAATTACTACGAGCAGTACTTC. This sequence encodes CASSPPYNYYEQYF. The whole variable domain, remainder taken from reference TRBV7-9 and TRBJ2-7, is DTGVSQNPRHKITKRGQNVTFRCDPISEHNRLYWYRQTLGQGPEFLTYFQNEAQLEKSRLLSDRFSAERPKGSFSTLEIQRTEQGDSAMYLCASSPPYNYYEQYFGPGTRLTVT.

Only a few counts were recorded for this clonotype. The chain is built from TRBV19 and TRBJ2-7; the D is unclear. Germline CDR1 LNHDA, CDR2 SQIVND (reference sequence). V lost 3 bases to trimming and J lost 0 bases, with 12 bases between them. This CDR3 is built from 15 residues. The CDR3 sequence is CASSIAAPGSYEQYF. In DNA, the CDR3 is TGTGCCAGTAGTATTGCGGCCCCTGGCTCCTACGAGCAGTACTTC.

This clonotype showed up just once. Sequence at one end of the junction differs from germline and may be a read error. The chain carries TRBV12-5 and TRBJ1-2, with 10 bases that match TRBD1. The CDR3 runs to 13 residues. The germline V gene has CDR1 LGHNT and CDR2 FRNRAP. The CDR3 loop reads CASGAGQGRGYSF. DNA for the CDR3: TGTGCTAGTGGTGCGGGACAGGGGCGCGGCTACTCCTTC.

This clonotype has ten or more counts. The chain carries TRBV7-2 and TRBJ2-3, with 8 bases fitting TRBD2. The junction had 9 bases not matched to a gene; V was cut back by 5 bases and J by 5 bases. Germline CDR1 reads SGHTA; CDR2 reads FQGNSA. This CDR3 has 15 amino acids. The CDR3 region is CASSRILAAGDTQYF. CDR3 coding DNA: TGTGCCAGCAGCAGGATACTAGCGGCAGGAGATACGCAGTATTTT.

This clonotype was observed once. This chain joins TRBV27 and TRBJ1-1; D call uncertain. This CDR3 contains 16 residues. Looked up from germline, CDR1 is MNHEY and CDR2 is SMNVEV (reference sequence). V was clipped by 3 bases and J by 3 bases, with 17 bases between them. In DNA form, the CDR3 reads TGTGCCAGCAGTTTGGATCCGGGGTCGGTGGACACTGAAGCTTTCTTT. Protein sequence: CASSLDPGSVDTEAFF.

Ten or more counts support this clonotype. The rearrangement uses TRBV6-6 and TRBJ2-3; D call uncertain. V shed 1 base and J shed 2 bases, with 13 bases lying between them. This CDR3 contains 16 residues. Germline V gives CDR1 MNHNY, CDR2 SVGAGI (reference sequence). The DNA of the CDR3 is TGTGCCAGCAGTTACTATCTGGAATACTCCACAGATACGCAGTATTTT. Encoded protein: CASSYYLEYSTDTQYF.

The chain uses TRBV11-3 and TRBJ2-5, with D tentatively TRBD2 (5 bases). The CDR3 totals 12 residues. V was shortened by 5 bases and J by 9 bases, with 13 bases between the two germline ends. Germline assignment: CDR1 SGHNT and CDR2 YENEEA. The CDR3 is CASSREGPPQYF. Written as DNA, the CDR3 is TGTGCCAGCAGCCGCGAGGGCCCCCCCCAGTACTTC. Together with reference TRBV11-3 and TRBJ2-5, the CDR3 gives the full variable domain: EAGVVQSPRYKIIEKKQPVAFWCNPISGHNTLYWYLQNLGQGPELLIRYENEEAVDDSQLPKDRFSAERLKGVDSTLKIQPAELGDSAVYLCASSREGPPQYFGPGTRLLVL.

This clonotype was counted at least ten times. V usage is TRBV13 and J usage is TRBJ1-2; no firm D call. V gave up 7 bases and J gave up 11 bases, with 20 bases separating them. Germline loops: CDR1 PRHDT, CDR2 FYEKMQ (reference sequence). This CDR3 is built from 13 residues. CDR3 in amino acids: CASNQRDPWMYTF. CDR3 sequence (DNA): TGTGCCAGCAACCAAAGAGATCCTTGGATGTACACCTTC.

This chain links TRBV6-2 or TRBV6-3 with TRBJ2-7; D is possibly TRBD1 (5 bases). CDR1 is MNHEY and CDR2 is SVGEGT in the germline V gene. Trimming cost V 1 base and J 2 bases, with 9 bases left between them. The CDR3 has 14 amino acids. CDR3 loop: CASSYFQGAYEQYF. DNA for the CDR3: TGTGCCAGCAGTTACTTTCAGGGCGCCTACGAGCAGTACTTC.